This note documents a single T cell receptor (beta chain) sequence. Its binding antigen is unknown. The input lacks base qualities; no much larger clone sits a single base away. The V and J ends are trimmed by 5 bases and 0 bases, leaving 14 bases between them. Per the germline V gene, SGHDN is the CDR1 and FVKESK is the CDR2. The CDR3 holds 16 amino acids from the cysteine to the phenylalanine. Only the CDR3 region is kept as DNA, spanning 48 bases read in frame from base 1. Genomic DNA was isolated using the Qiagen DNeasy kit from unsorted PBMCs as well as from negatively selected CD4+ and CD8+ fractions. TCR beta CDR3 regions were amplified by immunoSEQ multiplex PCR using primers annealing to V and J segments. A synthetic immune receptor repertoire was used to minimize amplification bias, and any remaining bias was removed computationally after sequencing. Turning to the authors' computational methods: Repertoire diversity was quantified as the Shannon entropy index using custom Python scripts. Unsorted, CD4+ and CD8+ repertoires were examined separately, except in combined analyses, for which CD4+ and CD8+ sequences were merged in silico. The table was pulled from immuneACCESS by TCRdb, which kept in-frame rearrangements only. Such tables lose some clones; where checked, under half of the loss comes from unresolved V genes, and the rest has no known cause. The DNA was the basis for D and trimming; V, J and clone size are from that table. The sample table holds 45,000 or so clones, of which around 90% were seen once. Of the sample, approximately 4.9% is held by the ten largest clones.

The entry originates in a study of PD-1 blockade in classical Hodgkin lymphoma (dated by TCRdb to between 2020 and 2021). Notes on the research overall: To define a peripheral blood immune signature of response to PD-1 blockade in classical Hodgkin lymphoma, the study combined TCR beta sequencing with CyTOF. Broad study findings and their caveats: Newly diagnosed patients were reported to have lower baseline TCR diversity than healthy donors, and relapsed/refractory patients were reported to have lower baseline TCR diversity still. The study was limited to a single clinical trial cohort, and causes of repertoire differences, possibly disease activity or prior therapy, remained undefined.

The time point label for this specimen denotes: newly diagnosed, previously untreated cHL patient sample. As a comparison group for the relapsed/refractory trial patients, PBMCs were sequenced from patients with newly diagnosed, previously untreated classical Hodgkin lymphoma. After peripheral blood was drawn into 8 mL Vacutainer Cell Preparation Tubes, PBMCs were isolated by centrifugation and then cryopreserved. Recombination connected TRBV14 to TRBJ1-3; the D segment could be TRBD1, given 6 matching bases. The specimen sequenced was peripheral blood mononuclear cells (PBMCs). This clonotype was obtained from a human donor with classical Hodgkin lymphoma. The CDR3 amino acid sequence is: CASSYREFGSGNTIYF. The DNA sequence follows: TGTGCCAGCAGCTACAGGGAGTTCGGCTCTGGAAACACCATATATTTT.